Listed here are 30 T cell receptor beta chains from one sample, sequenced in a study of OX40 agonist ivuxolimab in advanced cancers. Sequencing was performed with immunoSEQ multiplex PCR; in TCRdb, only in-frame clones are kept and a portion is missing. Of tens of thousands of clones listed, about 90% are singletons. This specimen consisted of CD4+ or CD8+ T cells sorted from blood, obtained in a trial of the OX40 agonist ivuxolimab. These receptors all stem from an adult with an advanced solid tumor such as melanoma, head and neck, liver or kidney cancer.

The chain employs TRBV18 and TRBJ2-7, with D perhaps TRBD2 (6 bases). V was cut by 2 bases and J by 6 bases, with 14 bases left in between. Germline CDR1 and CDR2: KGHSH and LQKENI. The CDR3 runs 14 residues. The CDR3 nucleotides are TGTGCCAGCTCACCAGGTGGAGGGGCTCGCGAGCAGTACTTC. As protein: CASSPGGGAREQYF.

The genes are TRBV28 and TRBJ2-1, with D tentatively TRBD2 (5 bases). Per germline, CDR1 MDHEN and CDR2 SYDVKM. CDR3 size: 15 residues. The V gene lost 5 bases and the J gene lost 2 bases, with 13 bases spanning the gap. The DNA of the CDR3 is TGTGCCAGCAGTGATCGTAGAGGGACCTACAATGAGCAGTTCTTC. Amino acids: CASSDRRGTYNEQFF.

The J gene is TRBJ2-1, the V gene TRBV7-6; no firm D call. Trimming left V 1 base short and J 8 bases short, with 3 bases between. The CDR3 covers 11 residues. The germline CDR1 and CDR2 sequences are SGHVS and FNYEAQ. The CDR3 nucleotides are TGTGCCAGCAGCTTAGGAGATGAGCAGTTCTTC. Translating gives CASSLGDEQFF.

V usage is TRBV9 and J usage is TRBJ2-3; 8 bases match TRBD2. The CDR3 length is 15 residues. Germline-derived CDR1 and CDR2 are SGDLS and YYNGEE. Trimming removed 3 bases from V and 4 bases from J; junction bases left unmatched: 7. In DNA, the CDR3 is TGTGCCAGCAGCGACCCGGGGGGGGACCCAGATACGCAGTATTTT. Translating it yields CASSDPGGDPDTQYF.

V usage is TRBV11-2 and J usage is TRBJ1-2, with 9 bases lining up with TRBD1. The ends lost 3 bases at V and 7 bases at J; junction bases unmatched: 6. The CDR3 consists of 14 residues. In germline, CDR1 is SGHAT, CDR2 FQNNGV. The CDR3 region is CASSFLQGASGYTF. Here the CDR3 DNA reads TGTGCCAGCAGCTTCCTACAGGGGGCTAGTGGCTACACCTTC.

The V and J genes are TRBV4-2 and TRBJ2-2, with 14 nucleotides matching TRBD2. The CDR3 covers 15 residues. The junction had 2 bases not matched to a gene; V was cut back by 4 bases and J by 7 bases. CDR1 and CDR2 from the germline V gene are LGHNA and YNFKEQ. The CDR3 DNA follows: TGTGCCAGCAGCCTGGGGACTAGCGGGGGCGGGGAGCTGTTTTTT. Its translation is CASSLGTSGGGELFF.

This chain links TRBV27 with TRBJ1-2; no clear D gene. Germline CDR1 and CDR2: MNHEY and SMNVEV (reference sequence). This CDR3 region has 14 residues. The V and J ends lost 2 bases and 8 bases respectively, with 15 bases between them. The CDR3 nucleotides read TGTGCCAGCAGTTTACGGAGCGATCCTGGGGGCTACACCTTC. Translating it yields CASSLRSDPGGYTF.

This chain joins TRBV27 and TRBJ1-3; D is undetermined. Between the trimmed V and J ends, which lost 4 bases and 4 bases, there was a span of 8 bases. Looked up from germline, CDR1 is MNHEY and CDR2 is SMNVEV (reference sequence). The CDR3 is 13 residues long. Here the CDR3 reads CASSSLSGNTIYF. For the CDR3, the DNA is TGTGCCAGCAGTTCTCTGTCGGGAAACACCATATATTTT.

The chain is built from TRBV14 and TRBJ1-1, with D unclear. The CDR3 runs to 15 residues. V dropped 1 base and J dropped 1 base, with 10 bases sitting between them. The V gene's germline CDR1 is SGHDN and CDR2 FVKESK. As DNA, the CDR3 is TGTGCCAGCAGCCAAGGACCCCGTGGGAACACTGAAGCTTTCTTT. Translating gives CASSQGPRGNTEAFF.

This chain connects TRBV11-2 to TRBJ2-3, with TRBD2 matching 13 bases. The CDR3 is 17 amino acids. V shed 5 bases and J 3 bases; nucleotides not matched to a gene: 8. Per germline, CDR1 SGHAT and CDR2 FQNNGV. CDR3 in amino acids: CASSTWTSGSVTDTQYF. DNA for the CDR3: TGTGCCAGCAGCACATGGACTAGCGGGAGTGTTACAGATACGCAGTATTTT.

This chain connects TRBV19 to TRBJ1-4; D ambiguous. The germline V and J ends were trimmed by 8 bases and 0 bases, with 7 bases remaining between them. The length of the CDR3 is 13 residues. The germline V gene encodes CDR1 LNHDA and CDR2 SQIVND (reference sequence). The CDR3 spells CASRVPTNEKLFF. The CDR3 DNA follows: TGTGCCAGTCGGGTACCAACTAATGAAAAACTGTTTTTT.

The V and J genes are TRBV7-9 and TRBJ1-1; 7 nucleotides line up with TRBD1. CDR1 and CDR2 from the germline V gene are SEHNR and FQNEAQ (reference sequence). This CDR3 is 15 amino acids long. V was clipped by 4 bases and J by 3 bases; unmatched bases: 8. The CDR3 spells CASSSDRDSHTEAFF. The DNA of the CDR3 is TGTGCCAGCAGCTCCGACCGGGACAGCCACACTGAAGCTTTCTTT.

Worth noting for this clone: This sample includes further DNA sequences coding for the same CDR3. The rearrangement links TRBV9 to TRBJ2-7; D is possibly TRBD2 (5 bases). This CDR3 has 14 amino acids. Trimming stripped 7 bases from V and 0 bases from J, with 14 bases between. Germline V CDR1 and CDR2: SGDLS, YYNGEE. CDR3 bases: TGTGCCAGCTCAGCGACGGGATACTCCTACGAGCAGTACTTC. Its protein is CASSATGYSYEQYF.

This chain connects TRBV6-5 to TRBJ2-7; TRBD1 matches at 8 bases. Germline V gene data show CDR1 as MNHEY and CDR2 as SVGAGI. The V gene end was trimmed by 10 bases and the J gene end by 4 bases; junction bases not matched to a gene: 9. The CDR3 has 13 amino acids. The CDR3 protein is CATSPGQEYEQYF. DNA of the CDR3: TGTGCCACATCCCCGGGACAGGAGTACGAGCAGTACTTC.

This clone was found a few times. The CDR3 sequence: CASSLGTSDSYNEQFF. CDR3 sequence (DNA): TGTGCCAGCAGCTTAGGGACTAGCGACTCCTACAATGAGCAGTTCTTC. The V call is TRBV13, the J call TRBJ2-1; 8 nucleotides agree with TRBD2. In germline, CDR1 is PRHDT, CDR2 FYEKMQ (reference sequence). This CDR3 comprises 16 residues. Trimming cost V 0 bases and J 0 bases; bases outside gene matches: 1.

This chain uses TRBV10-1 with TRBJ2-1; 8 nucleotides match TRBD2. V dropped 3 bases and J dropped 0; count of bases not matched to a gene: 4. This CDR3 is 16 amino acids long. Germline V gene lookup returns CDR1 WNHNN and CDR2 SYGVQD (reference sequence). The CDR3 reads CASSDIAGPSYNEQFF. Here the CDR3 DNA reads TGCGCCAGCAGTGACATAGCGGGACCCTCCTACAATGAGCAGTTCTTC.

This rearrangement joins TRBV6-1 to TRBJ1-2; D remains unclear. Trimming removed 10 bases from V and 4 bases from J, with 22 bases in between. CDR1 is MNHNS, CDR2 SASEGT, per germline. CDR3 length: 15 residues. The chain's CDR3 is CATMSVVASLYGYTF. The CDR3 DNA reads TGTGCCACCATGTCCGTGGTCGCGAGCCTCTATGGCTACACCTTC.

The V and J genes are TRBV30 and TRBJ2-7; tentative D call: TRBD2 (5 bases). V lost 5 bases and J lost 3, with 5 bases in between. This CDR3 has 10 amino acids. CDR1 and CDR2 from the germline V gene are GTSNPN and SVGIG (reference sequence). The DNA for the CDR3 is TGTGCCTGGGGGAGCTACGAGCAGTACTTC. It encodes CAWGSYEQYF. Using reference TRBV30 and TRBJ2-7 for the parts outside the CDR3, the full variable domain is SQTIHQWPATLVQPVGSPLSLECTVEGTSNPNLYWYRQAAGRGLQLLFYSVGIGQISSEVPQNLSASRPQDRQFILSSKKLLLSDSGFYLCAWGSYEQYFGPGTRLTVT.

This clone has just one count. The chain has TRBV10-2 and TRBJ2-6, with D tentatively TRBD2 (6 bases). CDR1 is WSHSY and CDR2 is SAAADI in the germline V gene. The CDR3 extends over 19 amino acids. V shed 0 bases and J shed 0 bases, with 15 bases lying between them. The CDR3 protein is CASSESPSAPFSGANVLTF. The CDR3 DNA reads TGCGCCAGCAGTGAGTCCCCTAGCGCTCCGTTCTCTGGGGCCAACGTCCTGACTTTC.

This rearrangement joins TRBV19 to TRBJ2-7; 8 bases fit TRBD2. Germline V gene sequence: CDR1 LNHDA, CDR2 SQIVND (reference sequence). The CDR3 runs to 14 residues. V lost 10 bases to trimming and J lost 2 bases; unmatched junction nucleotides: 10. The CDR3 here is CATAFAGGPYEQYF. The CDR3 DNA reads as TGTGCCACCGCCTTCGCGGGGGGCCCCTACGAGCAGTACTTC. The full variable domain, rest sourced from reference TRBV19 and TRBJ2-7, is DGGITQSPKYLFRKEGQNVTLSCEQNLNHDAMYWYRQDPGQGLRLIYYSQIVNDFQKGDIAEGYSVSREKKESFPLTVTSAQKNPTAFYLCATAFAGGPYEQYFGPGTRLTVT.

The chain joins TRBV10-3 to TRBJ2-1; 10 bases map to TRBD2. The V gene end was trimmed by 2 bases and the J gene end by 7 bases; junction bases not matched to a gene: 5. CDR3 length equals 15 residues. Germline CDR1 and CDR2: ENHRY and SYGVKD. The CDR3 DNA sequence: TGTGCCATCAGTGAGGAAGCGGGAGGGTGGAATGAGCAGTTCTTC. Translation: CAISEEAGGWNEQFF.

V and J are TRBV5-1 and TRBJ2-7; 7 nucleotides line up with TRBD2. The CDR3 has 15 amino acids. Germline V lookup: CDR1 SGHRS, CDR2 YFSETQ. V lost 3 bases, J lost 1 base, and 7 bases stayed unmatched. In nucleotides, the CDR3 is TGCGCCAGCAGCTCCGGACTAGTCTTGTCCTACGAGCAGTACTTC. It translates to CASSSGLVLSYEQYF.

V gene TRBV28 combines with J gene TRBJ2-7; 7 nucleotides match TRBD2. The CDR3 spans 15 residues. Germline V lookup: CDR1 MDHEN, CDR2 SYDVKM. J lost 0 bases, V lost 4 bases, and 6 bases had no gene match. This chain's CDR3 is CASSSIAGTSYEQYF. The CDR3 region has the DNA TGTGCCAGCAGTTCAATAGCGGGCACCTCCTACGAGCAGTACTTC.

The V gene is TRBV2, the J gene TRBJ2-7, with TRBD2 matching 7 bases. The CDR3 covers 15 residues. Germline V gives CDR1 SNHLY, CDR2 FYNNEI. Losses at the gene ends were 0 bases for V and 0 bases for J; bases not matched to a gene: 2. The CDR3 here is CASSEARTSSYEQYF. CDR3 DNA sequence: TGTGCCAGCAGTGAAGCCCGGACTAGCTCCTACGAGCAGTACTTC.

This chain connects TRBV13 to TRBJ2-3; weak D call: TRBD1 (5 bases). The CDR3 loop spans 13 amino acids. Trimming stripped 5 bases from V and 8 bases from J, with 14 bases between. Germline V gene lookup returns CDR1 PRHDT and CDR2 FYEKMQ (reference sequence). The CDR3 sequence: CASSPRTPGTQYF. CDR3 DNA sequence: TGTGCCAGCAGCCCCCGGACACCGGGTACGCAGTATTTT.

The chain links TRBV11-3 to TRBJ1-2; TRBD1 aligns across 10 bases. Germline lookup yields CDR1 SGHNT and CDR2 YENEEA. V shed 3 bases and J 6 bases; nucleotides not matched to a gene: 7. This CDR3 has 15 amino acids. The CDR3 DNA reads TGTGCCAGCAGCTTTGGACCGACAGGGGGCGATGGCTACACCTTC. Translating it yields CASSFGPTGGDGYTF.

The genes are TRBV6-5 and TRBJ2-7; the D gene could be TRBD1 or TRBD2 (5 bases each). Per the germline V gene, CDR1 is MNHEY and CDR2 is SVGAGI. V lost 8 bases and J 3 bases, leaving 14 bases between the germline ends. This CDR3 is built from 13 residues. The CDR3, as DNA: TGTGCCAGCTGCCGGGACGGTTACTACGAGCAGTACTTC. As protein: CASCRDGYYEQYF.

The chain couples TRBV18 to TRBJ2-2; tentatively, D is TRBD1 (5 bases). CDR1 and CDR2 from the germline V gene are KGHSH and LQKENI. CDR3 length: 19 amino acids. Trimming removed 4 bases from V and 6 bases from J, with 27 bases in between. The CDR3: CASSRQKRVETPPAGELFF. The CDR3 DNA reads as TGTGCCAGCTCACGACAGAAAAGGGTAGAAACCCCTCCAGCCGGGGAGCTGTTTTTT.

This chain uses TRBV9 with TRBJ2-7, with a possible D match to TRBD1 (6 bases). Germline CDR1 is SGDLS and CDR2 is YYNGEE. The CDR3 extends over 12 amino acids. The V and J ends lost 3 bases and 5 bases respectively, with 9 bases between them. The CDR3 is CASSATGNEQYF. CDR3 DNA: TGTGCCAGCAGCGCTACAGGGAACGAGCAGTACTTC.

The rearrangement uses TRBV7-8 and TRBJ2-1; a weak D match, TRBD2 (5 bases). This CDR3 region has 16 residues. Deletions cut 6 bases from V and 0 bases from J, with 15 bases between. Germline V gene lookup returns CDR1 SGHVS and CDR2 FQNEAQ. The CDR3 spells CASSYFSESSYNEQFF. In DNA, the CDR3 is TGTGCCAGCAGTTATTTTAGCGAGAGCTCCTACAATGAGCAGTTCTTC.